The rows below give T cell receptor beta chains drawn from one sample of a study of CD8+CD57+ T cells in acquired aplastic anemia. TCRdb ran MiXCR on the reads and lists one entry per CDR3 protein. The profile shows 450,000 to 600,000 distinct CDR3 sequences, roughly a third of them singletons. Sequencing was performed on sorted CD4+, CD8+, or CD8+CD57+ T cells (not recorded which) from PBMCs. All receptors come from a human donor with aplastic anemia. Each CDR3 is given with its conserved first and last residue. A D gene is named only where the DNA matches it firmly. Clone size appears in some rows only: once, few, many, or a class for an expanded clone.

NA	many	TRBJ1-1	TRBV24-1	CATSDGQYTEAFF	TGTGCCACCAGTGATGGACAGTACACTGAAGCTTTCTTT
NA	many	TRBJ1-3	TRBV19	CASSAPRGHGNTIYF	TGTGCCAGTAGTGCCCCCCGGGGGCACGGAAACACCATATATTTT
NA	NA	TRBJ2-5	TRBV24-1	CATSDLGGLETQYF	TGTGCCACCAGTGATTTGGGAGGGTTGGAGACCCAGTACTTC
TRBD1	NA	TRBJ1-2	TRBV5-1	CASSRDRGEEDGYTF	TGCGCCAGCAGCCGGGACAGGGGAGAGGAAGATGGCTACACCTTC
TRBD1	many	TRBJ1-2	TRBV7-9	CASSTGAVYGYTF	TGTGCCAGCTCGACAGGGGCCGTCTATGGCTACACCTTC
NA	many	TRBJ1-2	TRBV2	CASSDDSFYTF	TGTGCCAGCAGCGATGACAGTTTCTACACCTTC
NA	few	TRBJ2-7	TRBV30	CAWSDPYEQYF	TGTGCCTGGAGTGACCCCTACGAGCAGTACTTC
TRBD1	many	TRBJ1-6	TRBV20-1	CSAKRQGDSPLHF	TGCAGTGCCAAACGACAGGGAGATTCACCCCTCCACTTT
NA	NA	TRBJ1-1	TRBV11-1	CASRVTANTEAFF	TGTGCCAGCAGAGTGACAGCGAACACTGAAGCTTTCTTT
NA	NA	TRBJ1-5	TRBV20-1	CSASGIGRLSNQPQHF	TGCAGTGCTAGTGGGATCGGCAGACTTAGCAATCAGCCCCAGCATTTT
TRBD2	NA	TRBJ2-1	TRBV4-2	CASSPEIGSGRRHVNEQFF	TGTGCCAGCAGTCCAGAAATAGGAAGCGGGAGGCGCCATGTTAATGAGCAGTTCTTC
NA	few	TRBJ1-5	TRBV20-1	CSALGWGRGPAQPQHF	TGCAGTGCCTTAGGGTGGGGCCGGGGGCCGGCTCAGCCCCAGCATTTT
NA	NA	TRBJ1-2	TRBV10-3	CAITGDSNLANYGYTF	TGTGCCATCACCGGGGACTCGAACTTAGCTAACTATGGCTACACCTTC
NA	NA	TRBJ1-2	TRBV6-5	CASSYRGGYGGGYTF	TGTGCCAGCAGTTATCGTGGCGGATACGGGGGTGGCTACACCTTC
NA	many	TRBJ2-7	TRBV4-1	CASSRIGLGYEQYF	TGCGCCAGCAGCCGAATTGGGTTAGGCTACGAGCAGTACTTC
NA	NA	TRBJ2-7	TRBV25-1	CASSQVGRAQNYEQYF	TGTGCCAGCAGCCAAGTCGGGCGGGCCCAAAACTACGAGCAGTACTTC
NA	few	TRBJ2-7	TRBV20-1	CSASGTRWTPYEQYF	TGCAGTGCTAGTGGGACCCGCTGGACCCCCTACGAGCAGTACTTC
TRBD1	many	TRBJ1-3	TRBV19	CASSQQGAYGNTIYF	TGTGCCAGCTCACAGCAGGGGGCCTACGGAAACACCATATATTTT
NA	many	TRBJ1-2	TRBV25-1	CASSVTGTYGYTF	TGTGCCAGCAGTGTTACAGGGACCTATGGCTACACCTTC
NA	few	TRBJ2-2	TRBV5-1	CASSLETATGELFF	TGCGCCAGCAGCTTGGAGACCGCCACCGGGGAGCTGTTTTTT
NA	once	TRBJ1-6	TRBV25-1	CASSDVFRGSPLHF	TGTGCCAGCAGTGATGTATTTAGGGGTTCACCCCTCCACTTT
NA	NA	TRBJ2-1	TRBV19	CASSITRNEQFF	TGTGCCAGTAGTATAACACGAAATGAGCAGTTCTTC